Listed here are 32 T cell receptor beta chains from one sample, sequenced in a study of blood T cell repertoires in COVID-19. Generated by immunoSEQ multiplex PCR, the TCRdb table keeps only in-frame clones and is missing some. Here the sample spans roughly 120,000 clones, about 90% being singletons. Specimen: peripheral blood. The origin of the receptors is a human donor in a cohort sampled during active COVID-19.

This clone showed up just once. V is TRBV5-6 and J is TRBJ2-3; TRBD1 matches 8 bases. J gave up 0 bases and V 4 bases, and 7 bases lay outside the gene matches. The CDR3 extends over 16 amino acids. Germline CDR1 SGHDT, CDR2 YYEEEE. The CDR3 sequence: CASSHRTGTSTDTQYF. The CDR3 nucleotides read TGTGCCAGCAGCCATCGGACAGGGACTAGCACAGATACGCAGTATTTT.

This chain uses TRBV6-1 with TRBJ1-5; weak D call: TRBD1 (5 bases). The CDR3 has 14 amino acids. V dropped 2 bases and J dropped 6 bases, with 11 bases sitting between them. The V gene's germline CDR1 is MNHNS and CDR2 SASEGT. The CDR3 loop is CASSENQGGQPQHF. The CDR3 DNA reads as TGTGCCAGCAGTGAAAATCAGGGCGGTCAGCCCCAGCATTTT.

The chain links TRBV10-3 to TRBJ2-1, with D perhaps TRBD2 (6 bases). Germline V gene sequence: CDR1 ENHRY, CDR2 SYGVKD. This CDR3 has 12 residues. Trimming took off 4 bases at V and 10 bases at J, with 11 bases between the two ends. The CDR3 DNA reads TGTGCCATCAGTGCTACAAGCGGGGAGCAGTTCTTC. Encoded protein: CAISATSGEQFF.

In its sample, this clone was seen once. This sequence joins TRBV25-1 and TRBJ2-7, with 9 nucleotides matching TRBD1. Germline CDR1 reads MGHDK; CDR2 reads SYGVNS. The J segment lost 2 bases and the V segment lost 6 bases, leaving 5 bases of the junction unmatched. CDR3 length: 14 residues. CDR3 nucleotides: TGTGCCAGCAGGGATGACAGGGGGGCCTACGAGCAGTACTTC. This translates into CASRDDRGAYEQYF.

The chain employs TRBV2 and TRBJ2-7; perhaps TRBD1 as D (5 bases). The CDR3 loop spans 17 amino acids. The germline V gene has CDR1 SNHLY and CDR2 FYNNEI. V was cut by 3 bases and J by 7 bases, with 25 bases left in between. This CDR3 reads CASSEDPQGPRPWEQYF. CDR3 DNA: TGTGCCAGCAGTGAGGACCCGCAGGGCCCCCGACCGTGGGAGCAGTACTTC. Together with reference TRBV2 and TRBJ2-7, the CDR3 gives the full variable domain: EPEVTQTPSHQVTQMGQEVILRCVPISNHLYFYWYRQILGQKVEFLVSFYNNEISEKSEIFDDQFSVERPDGSNFTLKIRSTKLEDSAMYFCASSEDPQGPRPWEQYFGPGTRLTVT.

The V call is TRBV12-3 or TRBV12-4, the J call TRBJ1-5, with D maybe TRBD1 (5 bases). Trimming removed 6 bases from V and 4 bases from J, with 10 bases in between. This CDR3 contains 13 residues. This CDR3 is CASSHPGNQPQHF. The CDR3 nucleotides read TGTGCCAGCAGCCACCCAGGGAATCAGCCCCAGCATTTT.

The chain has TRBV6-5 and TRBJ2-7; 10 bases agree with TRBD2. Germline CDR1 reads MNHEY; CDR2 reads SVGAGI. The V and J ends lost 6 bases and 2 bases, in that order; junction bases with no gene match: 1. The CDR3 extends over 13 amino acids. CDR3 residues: CASRAGGPYEQYF. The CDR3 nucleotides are TGTGCCAGCAGAGCGGGAGGGCCCTACGAGCAGTACTTC.

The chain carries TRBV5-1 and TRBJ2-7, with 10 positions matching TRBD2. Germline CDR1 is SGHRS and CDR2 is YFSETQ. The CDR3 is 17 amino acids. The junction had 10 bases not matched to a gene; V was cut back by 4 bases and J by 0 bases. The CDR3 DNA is TGCGCCAGCAGCCCCGGACTAGCGGCCTTGCTCTCCTACGAGCAGTACTTC. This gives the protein CASSPGLAALLSYEQYF.

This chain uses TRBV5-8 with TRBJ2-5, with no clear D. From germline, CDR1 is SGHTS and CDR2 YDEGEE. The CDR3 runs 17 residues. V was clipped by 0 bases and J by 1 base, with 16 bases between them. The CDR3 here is CASSLGSGERSQETQYF. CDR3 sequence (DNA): TGTGCCAGCAGCTTGGGCTCGGGTGAGAGATCCCAAGAGACCCAGTACTTC. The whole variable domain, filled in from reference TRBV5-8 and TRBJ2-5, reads EAGVTQSPTHLIKTRGQQATLRCSPISGHTSVYWYQQALGLGLQFLLWYDEGEERNRGNFPPRFSGRQFPNYSSELNVNALELEDSALYLCASSLGSGERSQETQYFGPGTRLLVL.

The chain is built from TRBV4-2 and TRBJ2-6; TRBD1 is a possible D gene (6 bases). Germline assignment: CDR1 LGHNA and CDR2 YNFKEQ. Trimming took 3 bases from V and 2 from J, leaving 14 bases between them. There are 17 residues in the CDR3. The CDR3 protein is CASSQGAGGAGANVLTF. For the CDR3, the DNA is TGTGCCAGCAGCCAGGGGGCAGGAGGCGCTGGGGCCAACGTCCTGACTTTC.

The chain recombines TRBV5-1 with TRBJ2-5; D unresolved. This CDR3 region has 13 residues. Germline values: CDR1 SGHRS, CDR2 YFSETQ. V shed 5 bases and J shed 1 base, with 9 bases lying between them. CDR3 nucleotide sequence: TGCGCCAGCAGTGGCCAATCCCAAGAGACCCAGTACTTC. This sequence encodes CASSGQSQETQYF.

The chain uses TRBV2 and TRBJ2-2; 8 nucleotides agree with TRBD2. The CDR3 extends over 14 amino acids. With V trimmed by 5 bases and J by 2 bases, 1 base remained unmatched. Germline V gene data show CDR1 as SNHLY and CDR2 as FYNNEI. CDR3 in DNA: TGTGCCAGCAGTAGCGGGAGAAACACCGGGGAGCTGTTTTTT. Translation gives CASSSGRNTGELFF. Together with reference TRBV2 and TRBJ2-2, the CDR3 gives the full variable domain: EPEVTQTPSHQVTQMGQEVILRCVPISNHLYFYWYRQILGQKVEFLVSFYNNEISEKSEIFDDQFSVERPDGSNFTLKIRSTKLEDSAMYFCASSSGRNTGELFFGEGSRLTVL.

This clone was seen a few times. CDR3 in amino acids: CAWSGRGTNTEAFF. As DNA, the CDR3 is TGTGCCTGGAGTGGCAGGGGTACGAACACTGAAGCTTTCTTT. The chain combines TRBV30 with TRBJ1-1, with D possibly TRBD1 on 6 matching bases. V dropped 1 base and J dropped 1 base, with 10 bases sitting between them. The CDR3 runs 14 residues. Germline CDR1 is GTSNPN and CDR2 is SVGIG (reference sequence). The complete variable domain, with remaining parts taken from reference TRBV30 and TRBJ1-1, reads SQTIHQWPATLVQPVGSPLSLECTVEGTSNPNLYWYRQAAGRGLQLLFYSVGIGQISSEVPQNLSASRPQDRQFILSSKKLLLSDSGFYLCAWSGRGTNTEAFFGQGTRLTVV.

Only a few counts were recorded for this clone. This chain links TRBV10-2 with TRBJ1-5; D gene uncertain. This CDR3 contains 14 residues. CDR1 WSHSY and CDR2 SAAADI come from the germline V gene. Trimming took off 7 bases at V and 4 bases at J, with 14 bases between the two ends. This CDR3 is CASTARQINQPQHF. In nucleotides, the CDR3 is TGCGCCAGCACCGCGCGGCAGATAAATCAGCCCCAGCATTTT.

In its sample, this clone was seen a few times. The DNA of the CDR3 is TGTGCCAGCAGCTCCGGACTAGCGGGAAGGAATGAGCAGTTCTTC. Residues: CASSSGLAGRNEQFF. This sequence joins TRBV11-2 and TRBJ2-1; TRBD2 aligns across 12 bases. The ends lost 4 bases at V and 7 bases at J; junction bases unmatched: 5. The CDR3 runs 15 residues. CDR1 SGHAT and CDR2 FQNNGV come from the germline V gene.

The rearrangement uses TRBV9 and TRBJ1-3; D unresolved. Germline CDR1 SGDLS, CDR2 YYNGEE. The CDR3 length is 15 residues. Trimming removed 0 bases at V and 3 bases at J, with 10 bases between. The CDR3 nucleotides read TGTGCCAGCAGCGTAGGATCGGAGGGTGGAAACACCATATATTTT. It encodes CASSVGSEGGNTIYF.

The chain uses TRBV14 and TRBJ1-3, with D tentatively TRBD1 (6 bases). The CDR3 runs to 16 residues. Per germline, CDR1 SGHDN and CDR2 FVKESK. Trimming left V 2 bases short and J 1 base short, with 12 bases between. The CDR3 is CASSQYSRGSGNTIYF. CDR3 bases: TGTGCCAGCAGCCAATATTCGAGGGGGTCTGGAAACACCATATATTTT. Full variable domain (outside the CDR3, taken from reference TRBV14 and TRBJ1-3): EAGVTQFPSHSVIEKGQTVTLRCDPISGHDNLYWYRRVMGKEIKFLLHFVKESKQDESGMPNNRFLAERTGGTYSTLKVQPAELEDSGVYFCASSQYSRGSGNTIYFGEGSWLTVV.

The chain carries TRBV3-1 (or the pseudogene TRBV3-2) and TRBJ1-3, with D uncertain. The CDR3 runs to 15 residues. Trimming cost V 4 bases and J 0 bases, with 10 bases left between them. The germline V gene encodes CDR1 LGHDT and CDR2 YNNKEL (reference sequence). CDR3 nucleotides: TGTGCCAGCAGCCGAGGCAGAAGCTCTGGAAACACCATATATTTT. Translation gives CASSRGRSSGNTIYF.

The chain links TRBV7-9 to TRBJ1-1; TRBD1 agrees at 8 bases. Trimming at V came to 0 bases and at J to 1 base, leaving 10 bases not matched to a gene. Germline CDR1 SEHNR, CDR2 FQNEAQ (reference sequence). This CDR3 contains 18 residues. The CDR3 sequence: CASSLALASGGWNTEAFF. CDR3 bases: TGTGCCAGCAGCTTAGCGCTGGCGTCAGGGGGCTGGAACACTGAAGCTTTCTTT.

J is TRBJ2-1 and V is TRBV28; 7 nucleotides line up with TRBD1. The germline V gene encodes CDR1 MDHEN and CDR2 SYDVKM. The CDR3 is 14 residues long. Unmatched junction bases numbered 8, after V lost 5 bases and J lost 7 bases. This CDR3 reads CASSPPGTANEQFF. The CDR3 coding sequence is TGTGCCAGCAGTCCTCCCGGGACAGCGAATGAGCAGTTCTTC.

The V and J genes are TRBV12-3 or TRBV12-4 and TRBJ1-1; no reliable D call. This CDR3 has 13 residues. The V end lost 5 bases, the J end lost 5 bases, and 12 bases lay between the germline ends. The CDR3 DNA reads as TGTGCCAGCAGTCCCATTATCGAGACTGAAGCTTTCTTT. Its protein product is CASSPIIETEAFF.

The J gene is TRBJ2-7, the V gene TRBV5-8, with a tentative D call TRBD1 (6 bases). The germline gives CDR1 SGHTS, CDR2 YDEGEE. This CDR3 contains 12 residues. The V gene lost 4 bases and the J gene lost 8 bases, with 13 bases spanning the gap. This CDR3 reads CASSEGTLKQYF. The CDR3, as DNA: TGTGCCAGCAGCGAAGGGACATTAAAGCAGTACTTC. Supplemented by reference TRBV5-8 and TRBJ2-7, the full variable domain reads EAGVTQSPTHLIKTRGQQATLRCSPISGHTSVYWYQQALGLGLQFLLWYDEGEERNRGNFPPRFSGRQFPNYSSELNVNALELEDSALYLCASSEGTLKQYFGPGTRLTVT.

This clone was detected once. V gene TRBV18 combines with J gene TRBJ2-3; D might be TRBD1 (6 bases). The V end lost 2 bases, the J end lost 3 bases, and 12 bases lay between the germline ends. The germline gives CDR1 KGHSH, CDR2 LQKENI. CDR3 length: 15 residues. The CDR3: CASSPGTPSTDTQYF. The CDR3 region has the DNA TGTGCCAGCTCACCAGGGACACCCTCTACAGATACGCAGTATTTT.

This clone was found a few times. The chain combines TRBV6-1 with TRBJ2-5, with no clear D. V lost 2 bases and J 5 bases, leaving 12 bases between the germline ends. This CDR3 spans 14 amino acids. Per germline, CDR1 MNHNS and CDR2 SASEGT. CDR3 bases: TGTGCCAGCAGTGAAAACCCTAGTGGGGAGACCCAGTACTTC. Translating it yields CASSENPSGETQYF.

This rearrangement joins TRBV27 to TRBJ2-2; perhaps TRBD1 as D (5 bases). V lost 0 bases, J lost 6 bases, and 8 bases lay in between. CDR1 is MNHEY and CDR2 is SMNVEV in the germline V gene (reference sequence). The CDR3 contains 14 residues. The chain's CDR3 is CASSLSMGPGELFF. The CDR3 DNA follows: TGTGCCAGCAGTTTATCGATGGGGCCCGGGGAGCTGTTTTTT.

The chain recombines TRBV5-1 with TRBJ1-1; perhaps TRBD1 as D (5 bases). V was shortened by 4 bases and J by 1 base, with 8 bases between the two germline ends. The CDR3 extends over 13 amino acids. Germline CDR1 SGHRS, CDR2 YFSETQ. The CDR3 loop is CASSPDTNTEAFF. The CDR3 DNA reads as TGCGCCAGCAGCCCGGACACGAACACTGAAGCTTTCTTT.

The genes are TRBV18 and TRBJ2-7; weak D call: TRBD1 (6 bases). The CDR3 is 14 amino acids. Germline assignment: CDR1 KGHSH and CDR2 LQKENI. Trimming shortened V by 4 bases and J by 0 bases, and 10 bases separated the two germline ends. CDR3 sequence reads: CASSQDSSSYEQYF. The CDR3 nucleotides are TGTGCCAGCTCACAGGACAGCAGCTCCTACGAGCAGTACTTC. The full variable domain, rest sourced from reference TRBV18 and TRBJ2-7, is NAGVMQNPRHLVRRRGQEARLRCSPMKGHSHVYWYRQLPEEGLKFMVYLQKENIIDESGMPKERFSAEFPKEGPSILRIQQVVRGDSAAYFCASSQDSSSYEQYFGPGTRLTVT.

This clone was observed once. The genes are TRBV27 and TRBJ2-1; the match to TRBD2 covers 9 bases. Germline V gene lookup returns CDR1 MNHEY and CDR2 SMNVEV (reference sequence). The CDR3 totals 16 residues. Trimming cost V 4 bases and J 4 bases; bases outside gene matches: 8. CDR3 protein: CASSSLLAGLYNEQFF. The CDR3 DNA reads TGTGCCAGCAGTTCGCTACTAGCGGGCCTATACAATGAGCAGTTCTTC.

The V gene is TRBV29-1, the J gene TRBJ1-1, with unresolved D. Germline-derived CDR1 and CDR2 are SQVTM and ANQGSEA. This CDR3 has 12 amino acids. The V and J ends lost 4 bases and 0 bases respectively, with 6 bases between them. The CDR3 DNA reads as TGCAGCGTTGGTCCAATGAACACTGAAGCTTTCTTT. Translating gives CSVGPMNTEAFF.

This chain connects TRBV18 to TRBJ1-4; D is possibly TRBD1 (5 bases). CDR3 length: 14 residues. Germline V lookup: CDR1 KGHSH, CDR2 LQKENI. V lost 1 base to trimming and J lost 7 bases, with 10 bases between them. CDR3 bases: TGTGCCAGCTCACCACAGGGGATGGGTGAAAAACTGTTTTTT. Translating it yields CASSPQGMGEKLFF.

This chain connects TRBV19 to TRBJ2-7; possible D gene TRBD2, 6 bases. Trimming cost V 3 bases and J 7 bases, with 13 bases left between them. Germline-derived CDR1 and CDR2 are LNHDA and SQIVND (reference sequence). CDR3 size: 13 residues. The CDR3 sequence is CASSIGGMGEQYF. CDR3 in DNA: TGTGCCAGTAGTATCGGGGGAATGGGGGAGCAGTACTTC.

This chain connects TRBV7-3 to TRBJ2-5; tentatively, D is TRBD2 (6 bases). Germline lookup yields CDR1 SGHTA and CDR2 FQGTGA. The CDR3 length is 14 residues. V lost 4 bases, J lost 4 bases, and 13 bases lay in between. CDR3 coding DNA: TGTGCCAGCAGCTCCGGGGGTTTTTTAGAGACCCAGTACTTC. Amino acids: CASSSGGFLETQYF.